The 8 T cell receptor beta chains in this list originate from one sample, sequenced in a study of shared clonotypes between healthy human individuals. Using immunoSEQ multiplex PCR, the repertoire was profiled, and TCRdb retains in-frame clones only, with some absent. The table shows about 470,000 clones, with roughly 80% occurring only once. The sample comprised PBMCs. The receptors were sampled from a woman in her thirties or forties in good health. Some clones in this sample may be carry-over from other donors' samples.

The chain couples TRBV19 to TRBJ2-2; 8 nucleotides line up with TRBD2. CDR1 is LNHDA and CDR2 is SQIVND in the germline V gene (reference sequence). Unmatched junction bases numbered 6, after V lost 6 bases and J lost 0 bases. This CDR3 spans 16 amino acids. The CDR3 region has the DNA TGTGCCAGTAGGGGGGGAGCGGGAGCGAACACCGGGGAGCTGTTTTTT. Translation gives CASRGGAGANTGELFF.

The chain links TRBV7-2 to TRBJ2-1; 13 nucleotides align to TRBD2. This CDR3 has 15 residues. Germline CDR1 is SGHTA and CDR2 is FQGNSA. V dropped 6 bases and J dropped 8; count of bases not matched to a gene: 7. Here the CDR3 reads CASRGGLAGVYEQFF. CDR3 nucleotides: TGTGCCAGCAGGGGTGGACTAGCGGGAGTGTATGAGCAGTTCTTC.

J is TRBJ2-2 and V is TRBV11-2; maybe TRBD1 (5 bases). Trimming pared 5 bases from V and 0 bases from J, leaving 13 bases between. The CDR3 sequence is 16 residues long. In germline, CDR1 is SGHAT, CDR2 FQNNGV. CDR3 nucleotide sequence: TGTGCCAGCAGCCAGACAGCTATAACGAACACCGGGGAGCTGTTTTTT. Translated, it gives CASSQTAITNTGELFF.

Worth noting for this clone: Other DNA sequences in this sample translate to the same CDR3. This chain links TRBV20-1 with TRBJ2-3; the D is unclear. Per the germline V gene, CDR1 is DFQATT and CDR2 is SNEGSKA (reference sequence). The CDR3 covers 10 residues. The V end was cut by 6 bases, the J end by 0 bases, with 1 base between. CDR3 bases: TGCAGTGCAAGCACAGATACGCAGTATTTT. Protein sequence: CSASTDTQYF.

The V call is TRBV5-4, the J call TRBJ2-4; D is unresolved. V shed 3 bases and J shed 0 bases, with 7 bases lying between them. The CDR3 covers 14 residues. Germline-derived CDR1 and CDR2 are SGHNT and YYREEE (reference sequence). CDR3 region: CASSSDLAKNIQYF. As DNA, the CDR3 is TGTGCCAGCAGCTCTGACCTAGCCAAAAACATTCAGTACTTC.

The chain has TRBV29-1 and TRBJ1-4; 10 bases are a match to TRBD1. CDR3 size: 14 residues. The germline V gene encodes CDR1 SQVTM and CDR2 ANQGSEA. J gave up 7 bases and V 6 bases, and 8 bases lay outside the gene matches. The CDR3 reads CSVATTGGIEKLFF. In nucleotides, the CDR3 is TGCAGCGTAGCCACGACAGGGGGCATTGAAAAACTGTTTTTT.

The chain joins TRBV5-1 to TRBJ2-2; possibly TRBD2 for D (5 bases). Germline-derived CDR1 and CDR2 are SGHRS and YFSETQ. The length of the CDR3 is 13 residues. Trimming stripped 0 bases from V and 7 bases from J, with 7 bases between. The CDR3 protein is CASSLAGFGELFF. The CDR3 DNA is TGCGCCAGCAGCTTGGCGGGATTCGGGGAGCTGTTTTTT.

This clone was seen once. V gene TRBV19 combines with J gene TRBJ2-1, with TRBD1 matching over 8 bases. Germline V gives CDR1 LNHDA, CDR2 SQIVND (reference sequence). This CDR3 contains 13 residues. The trim removed 6 bases at V and 6 bases at J, leaving 4 bases unmatched. Written as DNA, the CDR3 is TGTGCCAGTAGACAGGACAGGGCCAATGAGCAGTTCTTC. Translated, it gives CASRQDRANEQFF.